This record covers a single TCR beta chain. This clone's antigen is unknown. There are no base qualities to consult, and no much larger clone falls within one base. Other nucleotide sequences in the sample specify the same CDR3. These data come from a study of cytomegalovirus exposure and HLA in healthy donors (dated by TCRdb to 2015 to 2018). For the wider study: According to a later analysis, one platform produced both the roughly 120 validation repertoires and the approximately 600 repertoires of the first cohort. The study aimed to test whether signatures of past pathogen exposure could be identified by cataloging public T cell receptors. Besides the first cohort of 550 to 750 subjects, a separate validation cohort made up of about 120 different subjects was used. The study combined high-throughput TCR immunosequencing, statistical association of individual TCRs with disease status, and machine learning to predict cytomegalovirus infection status. The paper as a whole reports these results and caveats: The authors suggested that the approach could potentially be generalized to other disease states and immunological phenotypes. Three of the identified cytomegalovirus-associated TCR beta chains were confirmed in vitro to be specific for cytomegalovirus antigens. A later analysis lacked HLA typing for the validation cohort, so it scored co-occurrence in that cohort across all 110 or so repertoires. Of the cluster scores, 94% were above 0 in a later analysis, which found that TCRs clustered in the first cohort also tended to co-occur in the 95 to 150 validation repertoires. Most TCR sequences were seen in very few donors, while some public TCRs were found in many individuals. Cytomegalovirus status was reported to be diagnosed by the classifier with high specificity and sensitivity in both the original and validation cohorts. In the study, 164 TCR beta chains were listed as associated with cytomegalovirus.

Separate from the approximately 700-subject first cohort, the validation cohort of about 130 subjects was the group to which the donors belonged. From cysteine to phenylalanine, the CDR3 is 13 amino acids long. Of all the DNA, just the CDR3 is kept, 39 bases in frame from base 1. V loses 0 bases, J loses 5 bases, and the germline ends lie 6 bases apart. CDR1 and CDR2 were assigned from the germline V gene as SGHRS and YFSETQ. Receptor libraries were prepared by the immunoSEQ multiplex PCR assay. Concerning the study's data processing: A statistical classification framework was built to diagnose cytomegalovirus status from the catalog of TCR beta chain sequences. TCRdb retrieved this table from immuneACCESS and kept in-frame rearrangements only. Not all clones are present; in checked studies, unresolved V genes account for under half, and no reason is known for the remainder. That table gives V, J and clone size, and the DNA gave D and trimming. The sample data list about 160,000 clones, and around nine tenths of these were observed just once. The top ten clones comprise around 3% of the sample.

Sample: PBMCs. The chain is encoded by TRBV5-1 joined to TRBJ2-1; no D gene call is confident. This TCR came from a man between 18 and 29 years old in good health and CMV-seronegative. The sequence in DNA is TGCGCCAGCAGCTTGGCACAGAACAATGAGCAGTTCTTC. It translates as CASSLAQNNEQFF.